Given below is one T cell receptor (beta chain) in context. This sample was taken from a study of blood T cell repertoires in COVID-19. Study-level information: Specimens from acute and convalescent COVID-19 originated in the United States, Italy and Spain. PBMCs, B-cell-depleted T cells, or T cells were the source of the cDNA or gDNA that made up the material.

The length of the CDR3 is 14 residues. Trimming took 4 bases from V and 7 from J; bases not matched to a gene: 9. Germline-derived CDR1 and CDR2 are SGHKS and YYEKEE (reference sequence). As processed by the authors: Scientists estimated how many nucleated cells there were by amplifying reference gene primers. Clones were sequenced by immunoSEQ multiplex PCR, and TCRdb holds only the in-frame ones, with some missing. The V and J calls and clone size are taken from that table; D and trimming were inferred from the DNA. The table lists around 97,000 clones, about 90% of them singletons. This TCR came from a man aged 45 to 65 in a cohort sampled during active COVID-19. V usage is TRBV5-5 and J usage is TRBJ2-5; 8 nucleotides line up with TRBD1. The sample consisted of peripheral blood. The DNA for the CDR3 is TGTGCCAGCAGCCCCGGGACAGGCGAAGGGACCCAGTACTTC. It codes for CASSPGTGEGTQYF.